This section outlines one T cell receptor beta chain sequence together with its context. This CDR3 fails to terminate in the conserved phenylalanine or tryptophan, so it likely reflects a read error. Germline V CDR1 and CDR2: SSHAT, FNYEAQ (reference sequence). This CDR3 has 14 residues. Trimming removed 5 bases from V and 1 base from J, with 12 bases in between. The data are from a study of CD8+CD57+ T cells in acquired aplastic anemia. Profiles of TCR beta VDJ and CDR3 were generated from a genomic DNA template. Each CDR3 protein gets one entry after TCRdb re-called the reads with MiXCR. Among a few hundred thousand distinct CDR3 sequences, under 40% were seen once, and the ten largest hold around 0.82%. In patients chosen for sequencing, flow cytometry had shown CD8+CD57+ cell expansion.

The receptor was derived from a human donor with aplastic anemia. Sequenced: sorted CD4+, CD8+, or CD8+CD57+ T cells (not recorded which) from PBMCs. The V and J genes are TRBV7-7 and TRBJ2-7, with D maybe TRBD2 (7 bases). The CDR3 spells CASSQRGGSYEQYC. The CDR3 nucleotides are TGTGCCAGCAGCCAGAGGGGGGGATCCTACGAGCAGTACTGC.